The 9 T cell receptor beta chains below all came from one sample that was sequenced in a study of blood T cell repertoires in COVID-19. Some clones are missing from TCRdb's copy, which holds only in-frame ones; the method was immunoSEQ multiplex PCR. This table has under 200,000 clones, approximately 85% appearing once. Sequenced input: peripheral blood. Receptors were obtained from a man between 40 and 49 years old who had recovered from COVID-19.

This clone has a single count. The chain links TRBV28 to TRBJ2-7, with 8 bases matching TRBD1. The length of the CDR3 is 16 residues. The trim removed 6 bases at V and 4 bases at J, leaving 14 bases unmatched. Germline V gene lookup returns CDR1 MDHEN and CDR2 SYDVKM. CDR3 bases: TGTGCCAGCAGACCCACTCGACAGGGGCCCCTTTACGAGCAGTACTTC. It translates to CASRPTRQGPLYEQYF.

This clone has a handful of counts. This rearrangement joins TRBV27 to TRBJ2-3; TRBD2 might be the D (5 bases). This CDR3 has 13 amino acids. Trimming removed 6 bases at V and 8 bases at J, with 15 bases between. Germline V gives CDR1 MNHEY, CDR2 SMNVEV (reference sequence). This chain's CDR3 is CASSIERISTQYF. The CDR3 region has the DNA TGTGCCAGCAGCATAGAGCGGATATCTACGCAGTATTTT.

The chain carries TRBV7-2 and TRBJ2-5; 12 bases agree with TRBD1. Germline trimming cut 5 bases from V and 5 bases from J; bases unmatched to any gene: 6. Per germline, CDR1 SGHTA and CDR2 FQGNSA. CDR3 size: 15 residues. CDR3 nucleotide sequence: TGTGCCAGCAGCACAGGGACAGGGGGCCTGGAGACCCAGTACTTC. As protein: CASSTGTGGLETQYF.

V usage is TRBV3-1 (or the pseudogene TRBV3-2) and J usage is TRBJ2-2; the D gene is possibly TRBD2 (6 bases). V shed 3 bases and J shed 4 bases, with 9 bases lying between them. The CDR3 length is 14 residues. From germline, CDR1 is LGHDT and CDR2 YNNKEL (reference sequence). The CDR3 loop reads CASSQEGGTGELFF. DNA for the CDR3: TGTGCCAGCAGCCAGGAGGGAGGCACCGGGGAGCTGTTTTTT.

This clone was seen a few times. The chain has TRBV6-1 and TRBJ2-5; 9 bases map to TRBD2. The CDR3 runs 18 residues. The J segment lost 5 bases and the V segment lost 3 bases, leaving 16 bases of the junction unmatched. Germline V gene lookup returns CDR1 MNHNS and CDR2 SASEGT. DNA for the CDR3: TGTGCCAGCAGTGAGCCCCTACGTTTCGGCGGGGGGGCGGAGACCCAGTACTTC. It translates to CASSEPLRFGGGAETQYF.

The count of this clone is one. CDR3 sequence reads: CASSLDGSYQPQHF. In DNA form, the CDR3 reads TGTGCCAGCAGCCTGGACGGGTCCTATCAGCCCCAGCATTTT. The genes are TRBV5-6 and TRBJ1-5, with D hard to call. The CDR3 is made up of 14 amino acids. Trimming took 4 bases from V and 5 from J, leaving 13 bases between them. Germline CDR1 SGHDT, CDR2 YYEEEE.

As concerns this clone: The same CDR3 also results from other DNA sequences found in this sample. J is TRBJ1-4 and V is TRBV24-1; 11 nucleotides align to TRBD1. CDR1 is KGHDR and CDR2 is SFDVKD in the germline V gene. Trimming took 2 bases from V and 8 from J; bases not matched to a gene: 3. The CDR3 sequence is 15 residues long. CDR3 amino acids: CATSDSGTGGEKLFF. The CDR3 nucleotides read TGTGCCACCAGTGATTCCGGGACAGGGGGAGAAAAACTGTTTTTT.

The CDR3 sequence: CASRAQGRGTYGYTF. The CDR3 DNA sequence: TGTGCCAGCAGGGCACAAGGTAGGGGAACCTATGGCTACACCTTC. This sequence joins TRBV6-6 and TRBJ1-2; D might be TRBD1 (5 bases). Germline CDR1 reads MNHNY; CDR2 reads SVGAGI (reference sequence). V lost 6 bases and J 4 bases, leaving 18 bases between the germline ends. There are 15 residues in the CDR3.

This clone was observed once. This chain joins TRBV15 and TRBJ1-1, with D maybe TRBD1 (5 bases). CDR1 LNHNV and CDR2 YYDKDF come from the germline V gene (reference sequence). CDR3 length equals 17 residues. Trimming shortened V by 1 base and J by 4 bases, and 19 bases separated the two germline ends. The CDR3: CATSRVTGLTDGTEAFF. CDR3 coding DNA: TGTGCCACCAGCAGAGTTACAGGTTTGACGGACGGCACTGAAGCTTTCTTT.